One sample yielded the 18 T cell receptor beta chains listed below, sequenced in a study of control samples from healthy donors and cancer patients. Generated by immunoSEQ multiplex PCR, the TCRdb table keeps only in-frame clones and is missing some. The table has about 34,000 clones, 70% to 90% seen once; the top ten hold 1.6%. Sequencing used PBMCs. The origin of the receptors is a woman between 40 and 55 years old with lung cancer.

V and J are TRBV3-1 (or the pseudogene TRBV3-2) and TRBJ1-6; a weak D match, TRBD1 (6 bases). CDR3 length: 16 amino acids. V dropped 7 bases and J dropped 7 bases, with 20 bases sitting between them. CDR1 is LGHDT and CDR2 is YNNKEL in the germline V gene (reference sequence). The CDR3 here is CASTSGGAKLNSPLHF. The CDR3 DNA reads as TGTGCCAGCACCTCGGGGGGGGCTAAGTTGAATTCACCCCTCCACTTT.

The chain carries TRBV6-6 and TRBJ1-1; D not certain. The V end lost 6 bases, the J end lost 1 base, and 9 bases lay between the germline ends. This CDR3 has 13 amino acids. Per germline, CDR1 MNHNY and CDR2 SVGAGI (reference sequence). The CDR3 is CASREWGNTEAFF. The CDR3 DNA sequence: TGTGCCAGCAGGGAGTGGGGGAACACTGAAGCTTTCTTT.

The chain carries TRBV5-4 and TRBJ2-5; 11 nucleotides match TRBD1. V trimming: 4 bases; J trimming: 5 bases; junction bases outside the gene matches: 7. This CDR3 region has 15 residues. Per germline, CDR1 SGHNT and CDR2 YYREEE (reference sequence). CDR3 protein: CASSLGTGGLETQYF. CDR3 DNA sequence: TGTGCCAGCAGCCTCGGGACAGGGGGTCTGGAGACCCAGTACTTC.

The rearrangement joins TRBV5-6 to TRBJ2-7; D may be TRBD2 (6 bases). V gave up 2 bases and J gave up 2 bases, with 11 bases separating them. CDR1 and CDR2 (germline): SGHDT, YYEEEE. CDR3 size: 14 residues. Written as DNA, the CDR3 is TGTGCCAGCAGCTTCCCGGGGGTAACCTACGAGCAGTACTTC. This translates into CASSFPGVTYEQYF.

This chain connects TRBV5-6 to TRBJ2-7; no definite D call. Germline V gene sequence: CDR1 SGHDT, CDR2 YYEEEE. The V gene lost 4 bases and the J gene lost 3 bases, with 14 bases spanning the gap. CDR3 size: 14 residues. The CDR3 DNA is TGTGCCAGCAGCCTGGGTTTTGGGGTCTACGAGCAGTACTTC. This translates into CASSLGFGVYEQYF.

The rearrangement joins TRBV6-5 to TRBJ1-5; D gene ambiguous. Germline V gene lookup returns CDR1 MNHEY and CDR2 SVGAGI. V dropped 0 bases and J dropped 5 bases, with 8 bases sitting between them. The CDR3 runs to 14 residues. CDR3 region: CASSYSPGHQPQHF. The DNA for the CDR3 is TGTGCCAGCAGTTACTCCCCGGGCCATCAGCCCCAGCATTTT.

The rearrangement uses TRBV5-1 and TRBJ1-6; TRBD1 matches at 9 bases. The V segment lost 5 bases and the J segment 8 bases; nucleotides outside the gene matches: 8. The CDR3 has 15 residues. Germline V gives CDR1 SGHRS, CDR2 YFSETQ. The CDR3 spells CASRWRTGEDSPLHF. In nucleotides, the CDR3 is TGCGCCAGCAGATGGCGGACAGGGGAAGATTCACCCCTCCACTTT.

This clone appeared a few times. The CDR3 loop reads CASSVGAGSTDTQYF. The CDR3 region has the DNA TGTGCCAGCAGCGTGGGTGCGGGGAGCACAGATACGCAGTATTTT. V usage is TRBV9 and J usage is TRBJ2-3; weak D call: TRBD2 (6 bases). The V gene's germline CDR1 is SGDLS and CDR2 YYNGEE. Trimming stripped 2 bases from V and 0 bases from J, with 10 bases between. This CDR3 has 15 amino acids.

The V call is TRBV30, the J call TRBJ1-4, with D unresolved. Germline V CDR1 and CDR2: GTSNPN, SVGIG (reference sequence). This CDR3 is 11 amino acids long. Trimming left V 1 base short and J 6 bases short, with 3 bases between. In DNA, the CDR3 is TGTGCCTGGAGTGATGATGAAAAACTGTTTTTT. Its translation: CAWSDDEKLFF.

The chain uses TRBV7-2 and TRBJ1-2, with D possibly TRBD1 on 5 matching bases. The V end was cut by 5 bases, the J end by 4 bases, with 11 bases between. The germline CDR1 and CDR2 sequences are SGHTA and FQGNSA. CDR3 length: 13 amino acids. CDR3: CASSRQLLYGYTF. CDR3 in DNA: TGTGCCAGCAGCCGACAGCTCCTCTATGGCTACACCTTC.

The chain is built from TRBV5-1 and TRBJ2-7; perhaps TRBD2 as D (5 bases). The CDR3 loop spans 13 amino acids. With 0 bases removed from V and 2 bases from J, the gap between germline ends came to 6 bases. Germline CDR1 reads SGHRS; CDR2 reads YFSETQ. CDR3 in DNA: TGCGCCAGCAGCTTGGAACTAGCCTACGAGCAGTACTTC. Its translation is CASSLELAYEQYF.

This chain connects TRBV9 to TRBJ2-3; D unclear. This CDR3 is 15 amino acids long. Between the trimmed V and J ends, which lost 3 bases and 2 bases, there was a span of 13 bases. Germline CDR1 and CDR2: SGDLS and YYNGEE. The CDR3, as DNA: TGTGCCAGCAGCGCGAACCCGGGTTCCACAGATACGCAGTATTTT. Its translation: CASSANPGSTDTQYF.

V usage is TRBV6-7 and J usage is TRBJ2-5; 7 bases are a match to TRBD1. TRBV6-7 is marked as an open reading frame, function uncertain. Trimming removed 8 bases from V and 4 bases from J; junction bases left unmatched: 13. CDR3 length: 15 amino acids. The CDR3 nucleotides are TGTGCCAGCCAACCCGACAGGGACCCCGGAGAGACCCAGTACTTC. Its protein product is CASQPDRDPGETQYF.

The chain links TRBV13 to TRBJ1-1, with a tentative D call TRBD1 (5 bases). Germline CDR1 and CDR2: PRHDT and FYEKMQ (reference sequence). There are 17 residues in the CDR3. V lost 2 bases and J 0 bases, leaving 16 bases between the germline ends. This chain's CDR3 is CASSLFGAGVVNTEAFF. The CDR3 nucleotides are TGTGCCAGCAGCTTATTCGGGGCGGGGGTTGTGAACACTGAAGCTTTCTTT.

The chain links TRBV4-2 to TRBJ1-2; TRBD1 agrees at 12 bases. Looked up from germline, CDR1 is LGHNA and CDR2 is YNFKEQ. V shed 1 base and J 2 bases; nucleotides not matched to a gene: 5. CDR3 length: 17 residues. CDR3 nucleotide sequence: TGTGCCAGCAGCCAAGTCCGGGACAGGGGGCAGAACTATGGCTACACCTTC. Protein product: CASSQVRDRGQNYGYTF.

DNA for the CDR3: TGTGCCACCAGTGACAATATTCCCGGGACACCTTCCTACAATGAGCAGTTCTTC. Translating gives CATSDNIPGTPSYNEQFF. This chain joins TRBV24-1 and TRBJ2-1, with D tentatively TRBD1 (6 bases). The germline gives CDR1 KGHDR, CDR2 SFDVKD. V was clipped by 4 bases and J by 1 base, with 19 bases between them. The CDR3 totals 18 residues.

V is TRBV14 and J is TRBJ1-2; D gene unclear. CDR3 length: 14 amino acids. V lost 0 bases to trimming and J lost 3 bases, with 8 bases between them. Germline V gives CDR1 SGHDN, CDR2 FVKESK. The CDR3 is CASSQESAYYGYTF. The CDR3 DNA is TGTGCCAGCAGCCAAGAGTCAGCTTACTATGGCTACACCTTC. The full variable domain, with the rest looked up from reference TRBV14 and TRBJ1-2, is EAGVTQFPSHSVIEKGQTVTLRCDPISGHDNLYWYRRVMGKEIKFLLHFVKESKQDESGMPNNRFLAERTGGTYSTLKVQPAELEDSGVYFCASSQESAYYGYTFGSGTRLTVV.

The V and J genes are TRBV2 and TRBJ2-7, with D perhaps TRBD1 (6 bases). The CDR3 has 11 residues. Trimming took off 7 bases at V and 4 bases at J, with 8 bases between the two ends. The germline gives CDR1 SNHLY, CDR2 FYNNEI. The DNA of the CDR3 is TGTGCCAGCACCGACAGGTACGAGCAGTACTTC. The encoded protein is CASTDRYEQYF.